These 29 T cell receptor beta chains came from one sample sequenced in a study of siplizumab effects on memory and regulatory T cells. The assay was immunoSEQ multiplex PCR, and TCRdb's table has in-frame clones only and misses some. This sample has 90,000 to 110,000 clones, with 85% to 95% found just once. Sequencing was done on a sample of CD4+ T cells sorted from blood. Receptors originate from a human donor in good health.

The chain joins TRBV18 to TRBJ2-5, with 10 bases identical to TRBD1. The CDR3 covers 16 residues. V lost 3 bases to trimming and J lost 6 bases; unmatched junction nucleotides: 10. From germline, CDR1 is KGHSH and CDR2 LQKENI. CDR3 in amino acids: CASSPSGTGARKTQYF. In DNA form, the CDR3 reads TGTGCCAGCTCACCTTCCGGGACAGGGGCTCGGAAGACCCAGTACTTC.

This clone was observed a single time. The CDR3 region has the DNA TGTGCCACCAGTGAGACAGGGCACTACGAGCAGTACTTC. It translates to CATSETGHYEQYF. V gene TRBV15 combines with J gene TRBJ2-7, with TRBD1 matching 7 bases. The CDR3 totals 13 residues. CDR1 is LNHNV, CDR2 YYDKDF, per germline (reference sequence). Unmatched junction bases numbered 5, after V lost 6 bases and J lost 3 bases.

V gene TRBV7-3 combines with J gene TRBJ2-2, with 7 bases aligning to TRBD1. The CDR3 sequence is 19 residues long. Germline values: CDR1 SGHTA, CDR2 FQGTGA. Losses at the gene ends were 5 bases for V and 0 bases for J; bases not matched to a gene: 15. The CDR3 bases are TGTGCCAGCAGCCCCATCCCGACTTACAGGGGACCGAACACCGGGGAGCTGTTTTTT. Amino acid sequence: CASSPIPTYRGPNTGELFF.

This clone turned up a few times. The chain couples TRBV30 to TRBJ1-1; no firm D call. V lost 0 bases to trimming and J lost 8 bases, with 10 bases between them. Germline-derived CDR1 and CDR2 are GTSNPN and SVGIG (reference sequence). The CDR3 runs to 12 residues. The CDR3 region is CAWSVTGREAFF. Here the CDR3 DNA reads TGTGCCTGGAGTGTAACGGGGAGAGAAGCTTTCTTT.

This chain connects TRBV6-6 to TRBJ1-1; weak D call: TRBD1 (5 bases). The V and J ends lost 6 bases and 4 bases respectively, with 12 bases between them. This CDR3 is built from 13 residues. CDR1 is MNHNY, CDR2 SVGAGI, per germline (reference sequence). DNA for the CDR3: TGTGCCAGCAGGCGGACCGGGGGCACTGAAGCTTTCTTT. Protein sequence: CASRRTGGTEAFF.

The CDR3, as DNA: TGTGCCAGCAGCTCCGGACAGGGGATAGGGACAGATACGCAGTATTTT. Translation gives CASSSGQGIGTDTQYF. The rearrangement joins TRBV5-4 to TRBJ2-3; 9 bases align to TRBD1. This CDR3 is built from 16 residues. The V gene end was trimmed by 3 bases and the J gene end by 3 bases; junction bases not matched to a gene: 8. Germline CDR1 reads SGHNT; CDR2 reads YYREEE (reference sequence).

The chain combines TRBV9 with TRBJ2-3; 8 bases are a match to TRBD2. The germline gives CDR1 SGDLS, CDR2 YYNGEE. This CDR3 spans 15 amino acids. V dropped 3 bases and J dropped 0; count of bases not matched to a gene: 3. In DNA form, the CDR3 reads TGTGCCAGCAGCGGTAGCGGGGTAAGCACAGATACGCAGTATTTT. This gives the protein CASSGSGVSTDTQYF.

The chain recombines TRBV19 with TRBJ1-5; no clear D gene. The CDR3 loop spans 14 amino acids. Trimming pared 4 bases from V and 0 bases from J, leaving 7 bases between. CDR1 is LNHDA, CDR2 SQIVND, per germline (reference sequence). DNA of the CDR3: TGTGCCAGTAGTAAGGGAAATAGCAATCAGCCCCAGCATTTT. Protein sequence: CASSKGNSNQPQHF.

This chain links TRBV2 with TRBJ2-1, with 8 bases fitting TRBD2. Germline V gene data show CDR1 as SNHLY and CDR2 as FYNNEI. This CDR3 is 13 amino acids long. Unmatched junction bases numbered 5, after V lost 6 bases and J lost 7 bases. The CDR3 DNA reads TGTGCCAGCAGCGAACGGGGGGGTAATGAGCAGTTCTTC. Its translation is CASSERGGNEQFF.

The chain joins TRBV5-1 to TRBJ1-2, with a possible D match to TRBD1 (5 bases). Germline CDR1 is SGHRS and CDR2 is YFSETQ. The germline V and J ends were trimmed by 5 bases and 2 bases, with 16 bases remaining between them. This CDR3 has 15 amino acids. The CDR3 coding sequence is TGCGCCAGCAGTTTGACAGCCTCTGGAAACTATGGCTACACCTTC. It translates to CASSLTASGNYGYTF.

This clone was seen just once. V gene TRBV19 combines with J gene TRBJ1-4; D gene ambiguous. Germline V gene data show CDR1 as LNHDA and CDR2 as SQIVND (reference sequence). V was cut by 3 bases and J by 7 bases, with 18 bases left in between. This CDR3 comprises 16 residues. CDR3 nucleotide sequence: TGTGCCAGTAGTATGGTTCAACGTACCGTTGGTGAAAAACTGTTTTTT. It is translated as CASSMVQRTVGEKLFF.

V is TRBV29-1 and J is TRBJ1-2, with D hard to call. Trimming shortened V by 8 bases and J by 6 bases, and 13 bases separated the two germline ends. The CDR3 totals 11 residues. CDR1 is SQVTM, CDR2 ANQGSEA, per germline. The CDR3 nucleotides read TGCAGCATCCTTGGCAGCCATGGCTACACCTTC. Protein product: CSILGSHGYTF.

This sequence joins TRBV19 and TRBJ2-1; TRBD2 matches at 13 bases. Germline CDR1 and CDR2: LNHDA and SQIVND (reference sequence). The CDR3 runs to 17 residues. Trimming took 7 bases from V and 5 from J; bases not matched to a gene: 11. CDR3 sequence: CASNGGTSGTRDNEQFF. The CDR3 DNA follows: TGTGCCAGTAATGGGGGGACTAGCGGGACTCGAGACAATGAGCAGTTCTTC.

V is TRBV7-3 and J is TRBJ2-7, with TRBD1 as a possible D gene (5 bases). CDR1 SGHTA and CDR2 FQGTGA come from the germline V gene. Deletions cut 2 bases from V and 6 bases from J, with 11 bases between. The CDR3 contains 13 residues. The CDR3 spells CASSLGRQSEQYF. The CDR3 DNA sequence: TGTGCCAGCAGCTTAGGTAGACAGTCCGAGCAGTACTTC. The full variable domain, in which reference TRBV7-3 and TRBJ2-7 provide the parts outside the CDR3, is GAGVSQTPSNKVTEKGKYVELRCDPISGHTALYWYRQSLGQGPEFLIYFQGTGAADDSGLPNDRFFAVRPEGSVSTLKIQRTERGDSAVYLCASSLGRQSEQYFGPGTRLTVT.

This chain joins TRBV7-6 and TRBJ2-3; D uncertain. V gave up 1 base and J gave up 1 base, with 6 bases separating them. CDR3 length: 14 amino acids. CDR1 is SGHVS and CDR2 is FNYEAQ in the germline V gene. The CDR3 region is CASSLVLGTDTQYF. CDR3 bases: TGTGCCAGCAGCTTAGTTTTGGGCACAGATACGCAGTATTTT. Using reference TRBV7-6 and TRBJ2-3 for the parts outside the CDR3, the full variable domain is GAGVSQSPRYKVTKRGQDVALRCDPISGHVSLYWYRQALGQGPEFLTYFNYEAQQDKSGLPNDRFSAERPEGSISTLTIQRTEQRDSAMYRCASSLVLGTDTQYFGPGTRLTVL.

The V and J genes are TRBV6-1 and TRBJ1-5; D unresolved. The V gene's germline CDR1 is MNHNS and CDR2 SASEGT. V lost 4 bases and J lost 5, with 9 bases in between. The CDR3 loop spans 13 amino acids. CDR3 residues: CASSVATHQPQHF. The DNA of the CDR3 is TGTGCCAGCAGTGTGGCAACCCATCAGCCCCAGCATTTT.

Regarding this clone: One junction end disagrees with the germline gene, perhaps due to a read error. CDR3 residues: CASSEALRGVQYF. CDR3 in DNA: TGTGCCAGCAGCGAAGCGCTTCGAGGGGTACAGTACTTC. V is TRBV6-1 and J is TRBJ2-4; either TRBD1 or TRBD2 may fit D (5 bases each). Germline V gives CDR1 MNHNS, CDR2 SASEGT. The CDR3 runs to 13 residues.

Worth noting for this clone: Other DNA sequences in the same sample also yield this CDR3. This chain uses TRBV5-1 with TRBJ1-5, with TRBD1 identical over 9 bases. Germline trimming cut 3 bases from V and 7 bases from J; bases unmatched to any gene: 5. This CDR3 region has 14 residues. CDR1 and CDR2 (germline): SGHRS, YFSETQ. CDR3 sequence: CASSSGQGGQPQHF. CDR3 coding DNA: TGCGCCAGCAGCTCGGGACAGGGCGGGCAGCCCCAGCATTTT.

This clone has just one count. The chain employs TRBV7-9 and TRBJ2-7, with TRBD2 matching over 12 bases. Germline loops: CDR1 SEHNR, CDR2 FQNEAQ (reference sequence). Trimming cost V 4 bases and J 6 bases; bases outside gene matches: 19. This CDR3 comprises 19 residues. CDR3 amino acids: CASSSPRGGLAGIALEQYF. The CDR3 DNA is TGTGCCAGCAGCTCCCCCCGGGGAGGACTAGCGGGAATAGCTCTCGAGCAGTACTTC.

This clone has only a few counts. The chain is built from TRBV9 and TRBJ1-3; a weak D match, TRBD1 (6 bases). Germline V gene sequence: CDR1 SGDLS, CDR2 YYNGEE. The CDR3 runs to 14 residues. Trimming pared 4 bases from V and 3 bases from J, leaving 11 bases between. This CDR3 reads CASSSGVSGNTIYF. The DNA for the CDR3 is TGTGCCAGCAGCTCAGGGGTTAGTGGAAACACCATATATTTT.

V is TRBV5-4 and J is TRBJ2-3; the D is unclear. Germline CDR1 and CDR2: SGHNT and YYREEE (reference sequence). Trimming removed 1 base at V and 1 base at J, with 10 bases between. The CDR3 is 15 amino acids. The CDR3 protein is CASSLSADRTDTQYF. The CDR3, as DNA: TGTGCCAGCAGCTTGAGTGCAGACCGCACAGATACGCAGTATTTT. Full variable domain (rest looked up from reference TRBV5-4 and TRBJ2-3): ETGVTQSPTHLIKTRGQQVTLRCSSQSGHNTVSWYQQALGQGPQFIFQYYREEENGRGNFPPRFSGLQFPNYSSELNVNALELDDSALYLCASSLSADRTDTQYFGPGTRLTVL.

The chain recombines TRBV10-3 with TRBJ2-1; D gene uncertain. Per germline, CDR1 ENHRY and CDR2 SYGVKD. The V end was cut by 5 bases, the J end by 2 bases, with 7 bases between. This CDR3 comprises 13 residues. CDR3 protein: CAISHQTYNEQFF. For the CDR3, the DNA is TGTGCCATCAGTCATCAGACCTACAATGAGCAGTTCTTC.

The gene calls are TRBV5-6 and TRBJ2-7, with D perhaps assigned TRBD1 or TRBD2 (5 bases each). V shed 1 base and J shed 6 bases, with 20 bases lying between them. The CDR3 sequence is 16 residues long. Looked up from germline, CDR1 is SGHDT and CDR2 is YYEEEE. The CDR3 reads CASSLLGPLPASEQYF. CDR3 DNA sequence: TGTGCCAGCAGCTTGCTGGGACCCCTTCCGGCGTCCGAGCAGTACTTC. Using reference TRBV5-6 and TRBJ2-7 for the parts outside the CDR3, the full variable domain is DAGVTQSPTHLIKTRGQQVTLRCSPKSGHDTVSWYQQALGQGPQFIFQYYEEEERQRGNFPDRFSGHQFPNYSSELNVNALLLGDSALYLCASSLLGPLPASEQYFGPGTRLTVT.

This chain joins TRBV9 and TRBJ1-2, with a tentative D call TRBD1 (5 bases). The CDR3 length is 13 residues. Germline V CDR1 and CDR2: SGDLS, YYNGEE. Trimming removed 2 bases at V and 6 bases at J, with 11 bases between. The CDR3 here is CASSVTGLHGYTF. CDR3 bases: TGTGCCAGCAGCGTTACGGGGCTCCATGGCTACACCTTC.

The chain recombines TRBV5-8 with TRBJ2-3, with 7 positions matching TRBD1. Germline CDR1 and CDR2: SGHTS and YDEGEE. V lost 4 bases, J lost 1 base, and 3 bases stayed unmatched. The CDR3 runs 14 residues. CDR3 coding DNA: TGTGCCAGCAGCGGGGGACAGCGCACAGATACGCAGTATTTT. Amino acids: CASSGGQRTDTQYF. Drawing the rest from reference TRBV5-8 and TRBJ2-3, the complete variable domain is EAGVTQSPTHLIKTRGQQATLRCSPISGHTSVYWYQQALGLGLQFLLWYDEGEERNRGNFPPRFSGRQFPNYSSELNVNALELEDSALYLCASSGGQRTDTQYFGPGTRLTVL.

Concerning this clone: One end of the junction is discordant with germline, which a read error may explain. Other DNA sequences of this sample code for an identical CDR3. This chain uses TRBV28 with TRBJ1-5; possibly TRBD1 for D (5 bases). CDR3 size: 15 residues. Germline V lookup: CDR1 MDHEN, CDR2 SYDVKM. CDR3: CATEGRIDSNQPQHF. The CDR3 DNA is TGCGCCACAGAGGGGAGAATAGATAGCAATCAGCCCCAGCATTTT.

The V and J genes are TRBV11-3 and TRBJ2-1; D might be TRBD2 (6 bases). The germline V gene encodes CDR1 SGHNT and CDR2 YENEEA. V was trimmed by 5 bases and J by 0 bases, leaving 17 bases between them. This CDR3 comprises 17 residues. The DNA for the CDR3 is TGTGCCAGCAGCAAAGACGCGGGAACTCCCTCCTACAATGAGCAGTTCTTC. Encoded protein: CASSKDAGTPSYNEQFF. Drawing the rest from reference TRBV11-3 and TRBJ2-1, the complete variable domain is EAGVVQSPRYKIIEKKQPVAFWCNPISGHNTLYWYLQNLGQGPELLIRYENEEAVDDSQLPKDRFSAERLKGVDSTLKIQPAELGDSAVYLCASSKDAGTPSYNEQFFGPGTRLTVL.

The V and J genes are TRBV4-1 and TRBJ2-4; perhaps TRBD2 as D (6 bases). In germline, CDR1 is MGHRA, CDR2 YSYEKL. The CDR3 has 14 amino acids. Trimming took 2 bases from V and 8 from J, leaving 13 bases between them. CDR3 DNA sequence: TGCGCCAGCAGCCAACCTACCAGGGAGGACATTCAGTACTTC. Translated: CASSQPTREDIQYF.

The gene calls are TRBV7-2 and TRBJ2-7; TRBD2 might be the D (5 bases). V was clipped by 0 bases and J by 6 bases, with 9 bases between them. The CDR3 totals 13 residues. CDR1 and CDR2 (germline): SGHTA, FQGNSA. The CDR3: CASSLARAPEQYF. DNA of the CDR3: TGTGCCAGCAGCTTAGCGAGGGCCCCCGAGCAGTACTTC.